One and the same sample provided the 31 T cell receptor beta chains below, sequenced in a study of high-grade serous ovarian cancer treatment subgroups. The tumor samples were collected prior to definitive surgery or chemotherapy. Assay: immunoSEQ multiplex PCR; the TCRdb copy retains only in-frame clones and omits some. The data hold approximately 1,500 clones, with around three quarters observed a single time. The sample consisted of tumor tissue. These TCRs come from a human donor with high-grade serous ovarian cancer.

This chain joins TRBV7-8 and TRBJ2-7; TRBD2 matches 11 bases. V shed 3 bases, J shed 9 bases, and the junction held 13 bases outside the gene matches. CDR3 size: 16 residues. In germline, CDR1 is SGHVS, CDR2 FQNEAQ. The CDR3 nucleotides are TGTGCCAGCAGCTTTAGGTCGGGACTAGCGGTTCAGGGGCAGTACTTC. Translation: CASSFRSGLAVQGQYF.

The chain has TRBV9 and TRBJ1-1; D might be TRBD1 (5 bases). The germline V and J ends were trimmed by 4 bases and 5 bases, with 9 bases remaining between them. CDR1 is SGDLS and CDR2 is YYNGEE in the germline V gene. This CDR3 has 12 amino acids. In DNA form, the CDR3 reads TGTGCCAGCAGCATGGGGGGGACTGAAGCTTTCTTT. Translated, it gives CASSMGGTEAFF.

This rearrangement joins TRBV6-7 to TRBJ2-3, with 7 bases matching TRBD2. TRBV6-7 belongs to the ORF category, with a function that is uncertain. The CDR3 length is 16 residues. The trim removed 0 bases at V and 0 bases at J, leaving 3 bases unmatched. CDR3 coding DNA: TGTGCCAGCAGTTACTCGGGACTACCGAGCACAGATACGCAGTATTTT. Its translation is CASSYSGLPSTDTQYF.

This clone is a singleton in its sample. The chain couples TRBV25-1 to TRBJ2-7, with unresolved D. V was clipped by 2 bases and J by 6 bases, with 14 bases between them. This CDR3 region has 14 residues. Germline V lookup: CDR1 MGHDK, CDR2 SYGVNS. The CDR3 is CASSEMHQSGEQYF. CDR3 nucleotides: TGTGCCAGCAGTGAAATGCATCAGAGTGGCGAGCAGTACTTC.

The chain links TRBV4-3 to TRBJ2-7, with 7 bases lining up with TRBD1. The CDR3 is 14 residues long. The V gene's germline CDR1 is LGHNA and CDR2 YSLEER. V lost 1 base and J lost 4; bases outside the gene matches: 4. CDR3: CASSQATGLYEQYF. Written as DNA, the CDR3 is TGCGCCAGCAGCCAAGCGACAGGGTTGTACGAGCAGTACTTC.

CDR3 DNA: TGTGCCACCAGCAGAGTCCGGACTAGCTACAATGAGCAGTTCTTC. This encodes CATSRVRTSYNEQFF. V gene TRBV15 combines with J gene TRBJ2-1; the match to TRBD2 covers 7 bases. The germline V gene encodes CDR1 LNHNV and CDR2 YYDKDF (reference sequence). The V gene end was trimmed by 1 base and the J gene end by 3 bases; junction bases not matched to a gene: 3. This CDR3 comprises 15 residues.

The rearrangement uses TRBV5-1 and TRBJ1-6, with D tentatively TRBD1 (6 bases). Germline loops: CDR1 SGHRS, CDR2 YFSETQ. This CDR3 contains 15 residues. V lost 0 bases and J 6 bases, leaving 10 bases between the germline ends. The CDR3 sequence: CASSLVGGANSPLHF. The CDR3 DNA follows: TGCGCCAGCAGCTTGGTGGGGGGGGCTAATTCACCCCTCCACTTT. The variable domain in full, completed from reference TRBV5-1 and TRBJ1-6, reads KAGVTQTPRYLIKTRGQQVTLSCSPISGHRSVSWYQQTPGQGLQFLFEYFSETQRNKGNFPGRFSGRQFSNSRSEMNVSTLELGDSALYLCASSLVGGANSPLHFGNGTRLTVT.

The CDR3 nucleotides read TGCAGCCTTGCCATAGCGGGAGGAGGCAATGAGCAGTTCTTC. Translating it yields CSLAIAGGGNEQFF. The V call is TRBV29-1, the J call TRBJ2-1; 10 positions agree with TRBD2. Looked up from germline, CDR1 is SQVTM and CDR2 is ANQGSEA. Unmatched junction bases numbered 10, after V lost 8 bases and J lost 6 bases. This CDR3 has 14 amino acids.

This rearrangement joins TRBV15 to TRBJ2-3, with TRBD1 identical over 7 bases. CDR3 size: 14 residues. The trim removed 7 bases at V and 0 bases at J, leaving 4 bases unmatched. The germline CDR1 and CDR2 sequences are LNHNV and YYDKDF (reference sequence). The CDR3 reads CATNRGGSTDTQYF. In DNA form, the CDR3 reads TGTGCCACCAACAGGGGCGGTAGCACAGATACGCAGTATTTT.

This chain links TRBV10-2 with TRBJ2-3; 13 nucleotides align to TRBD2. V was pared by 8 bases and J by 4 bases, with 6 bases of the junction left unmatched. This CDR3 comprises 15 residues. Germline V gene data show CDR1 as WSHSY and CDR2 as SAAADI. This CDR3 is CASGGLAGSPDTQYF. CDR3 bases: TGCGCCAGCGGGGGACTAGCGGGAAGCCCAGATACGCAGTATTTT.

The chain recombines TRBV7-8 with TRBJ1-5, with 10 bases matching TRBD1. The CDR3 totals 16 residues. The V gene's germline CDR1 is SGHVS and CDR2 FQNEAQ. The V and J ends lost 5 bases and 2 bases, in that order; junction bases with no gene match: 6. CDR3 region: CASSVGTGVGNQPQHF. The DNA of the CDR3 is TGTGCCAGCAGCGTCGGGACAGGGGTGGGCAATCAGCCCCAGCATTTT.

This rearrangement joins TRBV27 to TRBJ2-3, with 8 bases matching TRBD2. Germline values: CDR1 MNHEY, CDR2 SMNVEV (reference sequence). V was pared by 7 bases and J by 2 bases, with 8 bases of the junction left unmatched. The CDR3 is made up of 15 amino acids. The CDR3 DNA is TGTGCCAGCACCCCGGGGGGGGGATCCACAGATACGCAGTATTTT. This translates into CASTPGGGSTDTQYF.

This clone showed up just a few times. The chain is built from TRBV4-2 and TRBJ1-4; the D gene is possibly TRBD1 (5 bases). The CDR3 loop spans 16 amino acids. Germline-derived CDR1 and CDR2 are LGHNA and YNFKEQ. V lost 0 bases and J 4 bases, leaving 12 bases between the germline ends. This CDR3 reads CASSQEQGTGNEKLFF. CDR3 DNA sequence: TGTGCCAGCAGCCAAGAGCAAGGGACGGGTAATGAAAAACTGTTTTTT.

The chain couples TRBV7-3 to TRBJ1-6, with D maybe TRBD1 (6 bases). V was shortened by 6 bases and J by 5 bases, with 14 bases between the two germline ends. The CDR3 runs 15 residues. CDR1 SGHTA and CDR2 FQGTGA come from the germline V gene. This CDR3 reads CASRIGGQNNSPLHF. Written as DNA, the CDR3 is TGTGCCAGCAGGATAGGGGGACAAAATAATTCACCCCTCCACTTT.

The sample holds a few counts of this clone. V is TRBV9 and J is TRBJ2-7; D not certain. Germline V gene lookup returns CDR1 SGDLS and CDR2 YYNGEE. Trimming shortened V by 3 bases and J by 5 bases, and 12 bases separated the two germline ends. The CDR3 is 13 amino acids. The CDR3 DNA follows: TGTGCCAGCAGCGATCTTCTAGAGGACGAGCAGTACTTC. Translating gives CASSDLLEDEQYF.

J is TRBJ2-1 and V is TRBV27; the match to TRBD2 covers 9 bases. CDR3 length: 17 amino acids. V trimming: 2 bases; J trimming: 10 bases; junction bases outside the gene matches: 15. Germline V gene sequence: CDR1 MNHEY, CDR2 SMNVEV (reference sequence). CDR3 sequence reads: CASSLTATSGRSPEQFF. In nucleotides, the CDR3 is TGTGCCAGCAGTTTAACGGCGACTAGCGGTCGTTCGCCGGAGCAGTTCTTC.

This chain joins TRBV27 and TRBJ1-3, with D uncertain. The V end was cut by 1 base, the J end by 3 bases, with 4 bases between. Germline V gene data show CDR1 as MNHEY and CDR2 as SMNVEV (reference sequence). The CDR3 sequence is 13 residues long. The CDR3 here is CASSLYLGNTIYF. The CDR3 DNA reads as TGTGCCAGCAGTTTATACCTTGGAAACACCATATATTTT.

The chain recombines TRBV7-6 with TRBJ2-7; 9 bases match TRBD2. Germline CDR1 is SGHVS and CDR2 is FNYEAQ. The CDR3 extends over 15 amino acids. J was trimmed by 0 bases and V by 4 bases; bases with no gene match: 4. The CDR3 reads CASSSAGGGSYEQYF. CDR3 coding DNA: TGTGCCAGCAGCTCCGCGGGGGGGGGCTCCTACGAGCAGTACTTC. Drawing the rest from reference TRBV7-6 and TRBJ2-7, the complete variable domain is GAGVSQSPRYKVTKRGQDVALRCDPISGHVSLYWYRQALGQGPEFLTYFNYEAQQDKSGLPNDRFSAERPEGSISTLTIQRTEQRDSAMYRCASSSAGGGSYEQYFGPGTRLTVT.

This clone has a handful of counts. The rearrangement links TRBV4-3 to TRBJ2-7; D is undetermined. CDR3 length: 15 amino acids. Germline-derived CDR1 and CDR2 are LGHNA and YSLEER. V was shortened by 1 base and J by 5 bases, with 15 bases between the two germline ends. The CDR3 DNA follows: TGCGCCAGCAGCCAAGGCCAGTCTGGGTACGACGAGCAGTACTTC. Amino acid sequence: CASSQGQSGYDEQYF.

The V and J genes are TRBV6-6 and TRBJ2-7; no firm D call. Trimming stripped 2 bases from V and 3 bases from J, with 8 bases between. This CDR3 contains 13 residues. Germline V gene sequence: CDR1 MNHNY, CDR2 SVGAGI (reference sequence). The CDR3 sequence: CASSYGVFYEQYF. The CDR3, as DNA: TGTGCCAGCAGTTACGGCGTCTTCTACGAGCAGTACTTC.

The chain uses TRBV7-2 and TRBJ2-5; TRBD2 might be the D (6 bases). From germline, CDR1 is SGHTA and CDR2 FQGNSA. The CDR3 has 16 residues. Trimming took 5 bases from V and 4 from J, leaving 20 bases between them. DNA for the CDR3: TGTGCCAGCAGCGGAGGGGCTAAAGGACTTCTAGAGACCCAGTACTTC. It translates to CASSGGAKGLLETQYF. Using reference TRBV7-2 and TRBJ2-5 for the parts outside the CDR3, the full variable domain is GAGVSQSPSNKVTEKGKDVELRCDPISGHTALYWYRQSLGQGLEFLIYFQGNSAPDKSGLPSDRFSAERTGGSVSTLTIQRTQQEDSAVYLCASSGGAKGLLETQYFGPGTRLLVL.

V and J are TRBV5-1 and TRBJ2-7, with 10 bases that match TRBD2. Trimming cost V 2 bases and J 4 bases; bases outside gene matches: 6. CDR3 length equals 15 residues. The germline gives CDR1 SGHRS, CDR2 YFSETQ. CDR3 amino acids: CASSFRTSGTYEQYF. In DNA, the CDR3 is TGCGCCAGCAGCTTCCGAACTAGCGGGACTTACGAGCAGTACTTC.

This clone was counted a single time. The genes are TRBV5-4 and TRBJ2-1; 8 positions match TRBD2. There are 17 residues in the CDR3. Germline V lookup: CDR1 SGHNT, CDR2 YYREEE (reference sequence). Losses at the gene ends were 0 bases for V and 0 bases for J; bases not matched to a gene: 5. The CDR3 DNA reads TGTGCCAGCAGCTTGGGGGGGCGGGAGGCCTCCTACAATGAGCAGTTCTTC. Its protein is CASSLGGREASYNEQFF.

The CDR3: CATSGLGYEQYF. The CDR3 DNA reads as TGTGCCACATCGGGGTTGGGGTACGAGCAGTACTTC. The V gene is TRBV15, the J gene TRBJ2-7; weak D call: TRBD2 (5 bases). Trimming removed 9 bases from V and 4 bases from J, with 13 bases in between. Per the germline V gene, CDR1 is LNHNV and CDR2 is YYDKDF (reference sequence). The CDR3 covers 12 residues.

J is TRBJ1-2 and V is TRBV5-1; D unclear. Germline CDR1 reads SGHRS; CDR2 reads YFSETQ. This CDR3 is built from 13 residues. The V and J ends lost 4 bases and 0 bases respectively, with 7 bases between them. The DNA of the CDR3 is TGCGCCAGCAGCGGGGTGCCTAACTATGGCTACACCTTC. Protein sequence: CASSGVPNYGYTF.

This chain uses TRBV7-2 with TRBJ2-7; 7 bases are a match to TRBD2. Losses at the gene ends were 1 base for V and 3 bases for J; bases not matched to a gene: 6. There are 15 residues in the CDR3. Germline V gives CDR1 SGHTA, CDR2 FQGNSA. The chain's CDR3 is CASSLVLASGYEQYF. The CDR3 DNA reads TGTGCCAGCAGCTTAGTTCTCGCTAGCGGCTACGAGCAGTACTTC.

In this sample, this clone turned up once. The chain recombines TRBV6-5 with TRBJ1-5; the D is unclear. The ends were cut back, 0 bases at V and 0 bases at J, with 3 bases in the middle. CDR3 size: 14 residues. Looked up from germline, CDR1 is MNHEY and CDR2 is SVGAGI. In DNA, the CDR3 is TGTGCCAGCAGTTACTCCTATAGCAATCAGCCCCAGCATTTT. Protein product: CASSYSYSNQPQHF.

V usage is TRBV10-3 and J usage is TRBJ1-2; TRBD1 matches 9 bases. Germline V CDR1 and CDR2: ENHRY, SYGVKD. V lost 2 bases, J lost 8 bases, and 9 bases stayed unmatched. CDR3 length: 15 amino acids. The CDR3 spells CAISELPQGAEGYTF. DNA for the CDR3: TGTGCCATCAGTGAGCTCCCACAGGGGGCAGAAGGCTACACCTTC.

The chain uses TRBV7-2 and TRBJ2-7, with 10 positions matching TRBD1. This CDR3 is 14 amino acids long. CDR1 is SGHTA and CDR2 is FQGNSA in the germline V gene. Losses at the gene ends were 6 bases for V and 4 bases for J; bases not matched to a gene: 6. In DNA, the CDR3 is TGTGCCAGCAGGATGACAGGGGGCAATTACGAGCAGTACTTC. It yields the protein CASRMTGGNYEQYF.

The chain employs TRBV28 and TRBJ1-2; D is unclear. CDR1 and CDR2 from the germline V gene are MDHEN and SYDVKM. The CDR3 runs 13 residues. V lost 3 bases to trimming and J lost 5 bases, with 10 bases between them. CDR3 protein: CASSFRSWYGYTF. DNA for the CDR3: TGTGCCAGCAGTTTCAGGTCCTGGTATGGCTACACCTTC.

CDR3 residues: CASSFDNQPQHF. Written as DNA, the CDR3 is TGTGCCAGCAGCTTCGACAATCAGCCCCAGCATTTT. This chain connects TRBV7-2 to TRBJ1-5; D is ambiguous. This CDR3 contains 12 residues. Germline lookup yields CDR1 SGHTA and CDR2 FQGNSA. Trimming left V 3 bases short and J 3 bases short, with 3 bases between.